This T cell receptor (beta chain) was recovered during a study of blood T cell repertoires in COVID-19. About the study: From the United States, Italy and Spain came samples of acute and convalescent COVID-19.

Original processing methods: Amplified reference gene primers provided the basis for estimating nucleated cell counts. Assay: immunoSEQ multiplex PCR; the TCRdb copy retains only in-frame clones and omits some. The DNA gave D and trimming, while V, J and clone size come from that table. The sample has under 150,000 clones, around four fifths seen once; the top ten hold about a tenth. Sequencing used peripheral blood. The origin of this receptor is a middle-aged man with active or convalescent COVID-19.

The CDR3 DNA follows: TGCAGCGTTGTCCCAGGGGCTGAAGCTTTCTTT. The encoded protein is CSVVPGAEAFF. J is TRBJ1-1 and V is TRBV29-1; D perhaps matches TRBD1 (6 bases). Trimming took 4 bases from V and 6 from J, leaving 9 bases between them. CDR1 is SQVTM, CDR2 ANQGSEA, per germline. The CDR3 loop spans 11 amino acids.